These T cell receptor beta chains were read from a single sample in a study of T cell repertoires in aging, cancer and after chemotherapy. In TCRdb, the multiplex PCR reads were re-called with MiXCR into one record per CDR3 protein. The sample has about 2,700 distinct CDR3 sequences; about 24% are singletons. The material sequenced was blood. The receptor set was obtained from a human donor with a solid tumor. Both conserved end residues are part of each CDR3. D genes are given only for firm matches. Clone size is stated in some rows and not others, as once, few, many or a class when expanded.

J gene,V gene,clone size,D gene,CDR3 DNA,CDR3 protein
TRBJ1-4,TRBV7-9,large,.,TGTGCCAGCAGCTCGGGGCTTACGGAAAAACTGTTTTTT,CASSSGLTEKLFF
TRBJ2-7,TRBV5-6,medium-sized,.,TGTGCCAGCAGCTTCGGGGGGCCCTCCTACGAGCAGTACTTC,CASSFGGPSYEQYF
TRBJ2-7,TRBV19,medium-sized,TRBD1,TGTGCCAGTAGTATTGGGGTGGACAGGGGCACCGAGCAGTACTTC,CASSIGVDRGTEQYF
TRBJ1-4,TRBV5-5,medium-sized,TRBD1,TGTGCCAGCAGCTTGGGGGACAGTCATGAAAAACTGTTTTTT,CASSLGDSHEKLFF
TRBJ2-5,TRBV5-5,medium-sized,.,TGTGCCAGCAGCTTCGAACCGGGGACCCAGTACTTC,CASSFEPGTQYF
TRBJ2-7,TRBV6-1,medium-sized,TRBD2,TGTGCCAGCCGACCGGGACTAGCTATCCACGAGCAGTACTTC,CASRPGLAIHEQYF
TRBJ1-5,TRBV6-5,medium-sized,.,TGTGCCAGCTGGAACCGAACTCTTAGCAATCAGCCCCAGCATTTT,CASWNRTLSNQPQHF
TRBJ1-1,TRBV12-3/TRBV12-4,.,.,TGTGCCAGCAGTTTAAGGACAAGATCGAACACTGAAGCTTTCTTT,CASSLRTRSNTEAFF
TRBJ1-2,TRBV7-2,.,.,TGTGCCAGCAGCTTAGGGCCAGGGGACTATGGCTACACCTTC,CASSLGPGDYGYTF
TRBJ1-5,TRBV6-1,medium-sized,.,TGTGCCAGCAGTGAAAGTGGTGACAATCAGCCCCAGCATTTT,CASSESGDNQPQHF
TRBJ2-2,TRBV7-2,.,.,TGTGCCAGCAGCTTAGTATCCGAACTAAGGGAGCTGTTTTTT,CASSLVSELRELFF
TRBJ2-1,TRBV7-7,.,.,TGTGCCAGCAGCTCTGACAGATCCAATGAGCAGTTCTTC,CASSSDRSNEQFF
TRBJ1-5,TRBV30,.,TRBD1,TGTGCCTGGGACAGGGAGGGCAATCAGCCCCAGCATTTT,CAWDREGNQPQHF
TRBJ1-1,TRBV13,once,.,TGTGCCAGCAACGTTACAATTATAAACACTGAAGCTTTCTTT,CASNVTIINTEAFF
TRBJ2-5,TRBV27,.,TRBD2,TGTGCCAGCAGTTTATCCCCGGGGGGGGGAGGAATCCAAGAGACCCAGTACTTC,CASSLSPGGGGIQETQYF
TRBJ1-2,TRBV12-3/TRBV12-4,medium-sized,.,TGTGCCAGCAGTTTAGGTGTCACCTTCGGCTATGGCTACACCTTC,CASSLGVTFGYGYTF
TRBJ2-3,TRBV7-9,.,TRBD2,TGTGCCAGCAGCTTAGCGTATAGCGGGGATACGCAGTATTTT,CASSLAYSGDTQYF
TRBJ2-7,TRBV18,.,TRBD2,TGTGCCAGCTCCGGGACTAGCTCTTCCTACGAGCAGTACTTC,CASSGTSSSYEQYF
TRBJ1-1,TRBV4-2,few,.,TGTGCCAGCGGCTGGAAGGGTTCTGAAGCTTTCTTT,CASGWKGSEAFF
TRBJ2-1,TRBV7-9,.,TRBD2,TGTGCCAGCAGCGTGTCCTGGGGACTAGCGGGGAAAGGAAATGAGCAGTTCTTC,CASSVSWGLAGKGNEQFF
TRBJ2-1,TRBV4-1,few,TRBD2,TGCGCCAGCAGCCAGGCGGGACTAGACTTCAATGAGCAGTTCTTC,CASSQAGLDFNEQFF
TRBJ2-1,TRBV2,.,.,TGTGCCAGCAGTGAAGGGACTAAGACCTACAATGAGCAGTTCTTC,CASSEGTKTYNEQFF
TRBJ2-7,TRBV4-3,.,.,TGCGCCAGCAGCCAGCTACCCGGGGAAAGGGCCTACGAGCAGTACTTC,CASSQLPGERAYEQYF
TRBJ2-1,TRBV12-5,.,.,TGTGCTAGTGTCCTGGGGGGCCGTGAGCAGTTCTTC,CASVLGGREQFF
TRBJ2-2,TRBV6-5,medium-sized,.,TGTGCCAGCAGCCTAGGGGGGTTGATGGGGGAGCTGTTTTTT,CASSLGGLMGELFF
TRBJ1-3,TRBV5-1,few,TRBD1,TGCGCCAGCAGCACAGGGGGCGAAAACACCATATATTTT,CASSTGGENTIYF
TRBJ2-1,TRBV4-2,.,TRBD1,TGTGCCAGCAGCCTCCTTGGACAGGGGGCTGGTATTGAGCAGTTCTTC,CASSLLGQGAGIEQFF
TRBJ1-2,TRBV12-3/TRBV12-4,.,.,TGTGCCAGCAGCCTTAAGGGACCGTGGGGGGCGAGCTATGGCTACACCTTC,CASSLKGPWGASYGYTF
TRBJ2-7,TRBV19,medium-sized,.,TGTGCCAGTAGTATAACCGTGACCAGGAGTCAGTACTTC,CASSITVTRSQYF
TRBJ2-5,TRBV7-2,.,.,TGTGCCAGCAGCTCCTACCAAGAGACCCAGTACTTC,CASSSYQETQYF
TRBJ2-1,TRBV12-1,.,.,TGTGCTAGCAGCTTTGCTAGCTACAATGAGCAGTTCTTC,CASSFASYNEQFF
TRBJ1-2,TRBV6-5,large,TRBD1,TGTGCCAGCAGTTACGCCCCGGGACAGGGGGTGGGTGGCTACACCTTC,CASSYAPGQGVGGYTF
TRBJ2-3,TRBV27,medium-sized,.,TGTGCCAGCAGTACCCGAATCACAGATACGCAGTATTTT,CASSTRITDTQYF
TRBJ2-5,TRBV5-6,medium-sized,TRBD1,TGTGCCAGCAGCTTTGGACAGGGATACCAAGAGACCCAGTACTTC,CASSFGQGYQETQYF
TRBJ2-7,TRBV7-2,few,.,TGTGCCAGCAGCTTCTCGACTTACGGGCAGTACTTC,CASSFSTYGQYF
TRBJ1-4,TRBV18,.,TRBD1,TGTGCCAGCTCACAGGGACAGGGTGATAAAAAACTGTTTTTT,CASSQGQGDKKLFF
TRBJ2-3,TRBV20-1,few,TRBD2,TGCAGTGCGCAAAAAGGACTAGCGGGGGGGCCAGGGTTTTCAGATACGCAGTATTTT,CSAQKGLAGGPGFSDTQYF
TRBJ2-7,TRBV7-9,few,TRBD2,TGTGCCAGCAGTGATAGCGGGGGGCCCAACTACGAGCAGTACTTC,CASSDSGGPNYEQYF
TRBJ2-2,TRBV7-9,.,.,TGTGCCAGCAGCCAAGAAACCTTACCCACCGGGGAGCTGTTTTTT,CASSQETLPTGELFF
TRBJ2-1,TRBV5-6,.,TRBD2,TGTGCCAGCTCGACTAGCGGGGGGGCGCGGCAGTTCTTC,CASSTSGGARQFF
TRBJ2-3,TRBV7-4,.,.,TGTGCCAGCAGCTGGTCCCGGGCAGATACGCAGTATTTT,CASSWSRADTQYF
TRBJ1-2,TRBV5-5,.,TRBD1,TGTGCCAGCAGCTTGAACCGGGACAGAGTCCGCTATGGCTACACCTTC,CASSLNRDRVRYGYTF
TRBJ2-2,TRBV11-2,few,TRBD1,TGTGCCAGCAGCTTAGATCTATGGGGGACAGCGAACACCGGGGAGCTGTTTTTT,CASSLDLWGTANTGELFF
TRBJ2-2,TRBV7-4,.,TRBD2,TGTGCCAGCAGCGCCGGGACTAGCGGGGAAGACACCGGGGAGCTGTTTTTT,CASSAGTSGEDTGELFF
TRBJ2-2,TRBV5-5,medium-sized,TRBD2,TGTGCCAGCAGCAAGGGACTAGCGGGGGAGATTGCCGGGGAGCTGTTTTTT,CASSKGLAGEIAGELFF
TRBJ2-7,TRBV6-4,medium-sized,.,TGTGCCAGCAGTGACTCAGTGGGGGGGCCCGCCGGCGAGCAGTACTTC,CASSDSVGGPAGEQYF
TRBJ2-2,TRBV7-9,.,TRBD1,TGTGCCAGCAGCCCCCCGGGACAGGGGGCCTCCGGGGAGCTGTTTTTT,CASSPPGQGASGELFF
TRBJ1-2,TRBV7-2,.,.,TGTGCCAGCAGCTTAGCCATACGGGAGAATGGCTACACCTTC,CASSLAIRENGYTF
TRBJ2-1,TRBV6-2/TRBV6-3,.,.,TGTGCCAGCAGTTACAGGGGGGGGCCTTCCTACAATGAGCAGTTCTTC,CASSYRGGPSYNEQFF
TRBJ1-2,TRBV6-2/TRBV6-3,medium-sized,.,TGTGCCAGCAGAACAGAGTACTATGGCTACACCTTC,CASRTEYYGYTF
TRBJ1-5,TRBV12-3/TRBV12-4,medium-sized,TRBD1,TGTGCCAGCAGTGCAGGGGGGATAAATCAGCCCCAGCATTTT,CASSAGGINQPQHF
TRBJ1-2,TRBV7-2,once,TRBD1,TGTGCCAGCAGCCTGAGGACAGGTCAATTCGGCGGATTTGGCTACACCTTC,CASSLRTGQFGGFGYTF
TRBJ1-4,TRBV14,few,.,TGTGCCAGCAGCCCCGGACAGTTTGGCGAAAAACTGTTTTTT,CASSPGQFGEKLFF